Listed below are T cell receptor beta chains from one sample, sequenced in a study of blood T cell repertoires in COVID-19. Assay: immunoSEQ multiplex PCR; the TCRdb copy retains only in-frame clones and omits some. The sample contains about 360,000 clones, about 80% of which appear only once. Sample: peripheral blood. These receptors were obtained from a human donor with acute or convalescent COVID-19. The donor label of this sample is uncertain. The CDR3 runs from the conserved cysteine through the conserved F or W. D genes are given only for firm matches. Only some rows state a clone size, as once, few, many or a class for expanded clones.

J	size	V	D	DNA	CDR3
TRBJ1-4	-	TRBV19	-	TGTGCCACGAGACAGCACACTGGAACTAATGAAAAACTGTTTTTT	CATRQHTGTNEKLFF
TRBJ1-2	-	TRBV28	TRBD1	TGTGCCAGCATGAGCCGGAGGGGGCTTTATGGCTACACCTTC	CASMSRRGLYGYTF
TRBJ2-7	-	TRBV2	-	TGTGCCAGCAGTGAAGCGGTGAACAGTGTCGAGCAGTACTTC	CASSEAVNSVEQYF
TRBJ2-3	-	TRBV11-2	-	TGTGCCAGCACCCCACCCGGACAGCCGAGCACAGATACGCAGTATTTT	CASTPPGQPSTDTQYF
TRBJ1-3	-	TRBV4-1	TRBD1	TGCGCCAGCAGCCAGGTACAGGGGGCTGGAAACACCATATATTTT	CASSQVQGAGNTIYF
TRBJ2-2	-	TRBV7-2	TRBD2	TGTGCCAGCAGCTCCTCGGGGGGGGGTTCCACCGGGGAGCTGTTTTTT	CASSSSGGGSTGELFF
TRBJ1-2	-	TRBV28	-	TGTGCCAGCACCGATAGGGGAAATGGCTACACCTTC	CASTDRGNGYTF
TRBJ1-1	few	TRBV30	TRBD1	TGTGCCTCGGACGGGGGACAGCCGAACACTGAAGCTTTCTTT	CASDGGQPNTEAFF
TRBJ2-7	few	TRBV6-5	-	TGTGCCAGCAGTTTCGAGGCGGGTGGGGAGCAGTACTTC	CASSFEAGGEQYF
TRBJ1-1	-	TRBV29-1	TRBD1	TGCAGCGTTGAAGATCCCAGGGGGGTTGGGTACACTGAAGCTTTCTTT	CSVEDPRGVGYTEAFF
TRBJ1-2	-	TRBV11-2	-	TGTGCCAGCAGCGATTTCGGACAGCGCGGCTACACCTTC	CASSDFGQRGYTF
TRBJ1-1	once	TRBV4-1	-	TGCGCCAGCAGCCAAGATGGGGGCCTGCGGGACACTGAAGCTTTCTTT	CASSQDGGLRDTEAFF
TRBJ2-1	-	TRBV29-1	-	TGCCGCTTTCACACCCACGACTCTAGGGGCCCCAATGAGCAGTTCTTC	CRFHTHDSRGPNEQFF
TRBJ2-5	-	TRBV20-1	-	TGCAGTGCTAGAGATGGTGTGACTGAGTACTTC	CSARDGVTEYF
TRBJ1-5	-	TRBV19	-	TGTGCCAGTAGTATAGATCGGAGTGGCAATCAGCCCCAGCATTTT	CASSIDRSGNQPQHF
TRBJ1-1	-	TRBV6-5	-	TGTGCCAGCAGTTACTCGGCCAGGGGGAACACTGAAGCTTTCTTT	CASSYSARGNTEAFF
TRBJ2-1	-	TRBV27	TRBD2	TGTGCCAGCAGTCTGACGGGACTAGCGGGTAGCTCCTACAATGAGCAGTTCTTC	CASSLTGLAGSSYNEQFF